This T cell receptor (beta chain) came from a study of blood T cell repertoires in COVID-19. Enrolled through a virtual design, the participants were between 18 and 89 years of age and came from about two dozen US areas. Study processing details: By means of reference gene primer amplification, nucleated cell counts were estimated. Sequencing used immunoSEQ multiplex PCR; TCRdb keeps in-frame clones, though not all of them. V, J and clone size are those of that table, while D and trimming were read from the DNA. The sample has about 140,000 clones, over 65% seen once. This receptor was identified in a woman aged 50 to 60 who had recovered from COVID-19. Sequencing was performed on PBMCs or T cells enriched from blood (not recorded which).

The CDR3 DNA reads as TGTGCCAGCAGCTTCAGGGGGAACACTGAAGCTTTCTTT. It yields the protein CASSFRGNTEAFF. This chain links TRBV7-9 with TRBJ1-1; a weak D match, TRBD1 (6 bases). The V end was cut by 3 bases, the J end by 1 base, with 6 bases between. The CDR3 has 13 residues. In germline, CDR1 is SEHNR, CDR2 FQNEAQ (reference sequence).